The 26 T cell receptor beta chains in this list originate from one sample, sequenced in a study of regulatory T cells in long-lasting Graves disease. Regarding time point: newly diagnosed GD, antithyroid drugs for less than 3 months. Extracted PBMC RNA gave rise to the TCR library. Libraries of TCR beta came from iRepertoire HTBI primers plus Arm-PCR of CDR3 regions. In TCRdb, the multiplex PCR reads were re-called with MiXCR into one record per CDR3 protein. This sample has around 500,000 distinct CDR3 sequences; 16% occur once, and the top ten carry about 25%. These data were also filed under a second study, of T cells in Graves' hyperthyroidism and ophthalmopathy.

The specimen comprised peripheral blood mononuclear cells (PBMCs), sampled at new diagnosis, from a patient treated with antithyroid drugs. The receptor set was obtained from a middle-aged woman with Graves disease.

This clonotype was counted many times. The genes are TRBV10-3 and TRBJ1-1, with 8 bases aligning to TRBD1. The V segment lost 2 bases and the J segment 5 bases; nucleotides outside the gene matches: 4. Germline V CDR1 and CDR2: ENHRY, SYGVKD. The CDR3 runs to 14 residues. The CDR3 DNA reads TGTGCCATCAGTGAGGGGCAGGGGGCGACTGAAGCTTTCTTT. It codes for CAISEGQGATEAFF.

The V call is TRBV20-1, the J call TRBJ1-2; no reliable D call. V lost 6 bases and J 4 bases, leaving 15 bases between the germline ends. In germline, CDR1 is DFQATT, CDR2 SNEGSKA (reference sequence). The CDR3 totals 13 residues. The CDR3 reads CSAFQAGSYGYTF. For the CDR3, the DNA is TGCAGTGCCTTCCAGGCAGGTTCCTATGGCTACACCTTC.

This clonotype was seen a handful of times. This rearrangement joins TRBV5-1 to TRBJ2-2; D is unresolved. This CDR3 comprises 14 residues. V was pared by 1 base and J by 6 bases, with 10 bases between. Germline loops: CDR1 SGHRS, CDR2 YFSETQ. CDR3 protein: CASSLNPGPGELFF. The CDR3 DNA is TGCGCCAGCAGCTTGAACCCCGGGCCCGGGGAGCTGTTTTTT.

The table lists this clonotype with many counts. This chain uses TRBV30 with TRBJ1-2; possibly TRBD1 for D (6 bases). Trimming took 5 bases from V and 4 from J, leaving 11 bases between them. Germline V lookup: CDR1 GTSNPN, CDR2 SVGIG (reference sequence). This CDR3 has 12 residues. CDR3 in DNA: TGTGCCTGGCAAAGGGGGTTCTATGGCTACACCTTC. It codes for CAWQRGFYGYTF.

In this sample, this clonotype turned up many times. This chain joins TRBV28 and TRBJ1-1, with 7 bases aligning to TRBD1. Per the germline V gene, CDR1 is MDHEN and CDR2 is SYDVKM. The CDR3 contains 14 residues. After removal of 5 bases from V and 4 bases from J, the junction contained 7 bases not matched to a gene. For the CDR3, the DNA is TGTGCCAGCAGTATGACAGGGCCGGGCACTGAAGCTTTCTTT. Protein sequence: CASSMTGPGTEAFF.

The sample holds a few counts of this clonotype. The chain carries TRBV20-1 and TRBJ2-4; 7 bases match TRBD1. CDR1 DFQATT and CDR2 SNEGSKA come from the germline V gene (reference sequence). The CDR3 is 13 amino acids. The J segment lost 5 bases and the V segment lost 5 bases, leaving 6 bases of the junction unmatched. CDR3 sequence: CSAERQGQNIQYF. The CDR3 DNA sequence: TGCAGTGCTGAAAGACAGGGACAAAACATTCAGTACTTC.

This clonotype has ten or more counts. The rearrangement uses TRBV4-1 and TRBJ2-7; no firm D call. With 3 bases removed from V and 0 bases from J, the gap between germline ends came to 9 bases. Germline CDR1 reads MGHRA; CDR2 reads YSYEKL. This CDR3 region has 14 residues. For the CDR3, the DNA is TGCGCCAGCAGCCAGGCAGAGATCTCCTACGAGCAGTACTTC. The encoded protein is CASSQAEISYEQYF.

The chain joins TRBV9 to TRBJ2-2; D unclear. V lost 0 bases and J lost 2, with 5 bases in between. Germline CDR1 SGDLS, CDR2 YYNGEE. The CDR3 runs to 14 residues. CDR3 region: CASSVGENTGELFF. DNA for the CDR3: TGTGCCAGCAGCGTAGGGGAAAACACCGGGGAGCTGTTTTTT.

This clonotype came up once. The rearrangement links TRBV5-1 to TRBJ1-4; D is possibly TRBD1 (5 bases). The CDR3 has 15 amino acids. Trimming took 1 base from V and 3 from J, leaving 10 bases between them. Germline-derived CDR1 and CDR2 are SGHRS and YFSETQ. Here the CDR3 reads CASSLWGDANEKLFF. DNA of the CDR3: TGCGCCAGCAGCTTGTGGGGGGATGCTAATGAAAAACTGTTTTTT. Full variable domain (missing parts from reference TRBV5-1 and TRBJ1-4): KAGVTQTPRYLIKTRGQQVTLSCSPISGHRSVSWYQQTPGQGLQFLFEYFSETQRNKGNFPGRFSGRQFSNSRSEMNVSTLELGDSALYLCASSLWGDANEKLFFGSGTQLSVL.

This clonotype was seen repeatedly, ten times or more. The chain has TRBV5-1 and TRBJ2-7; possible D gene TRBD1, 8 bases. Germline loops: CDR1 SGHRS, CDR2 YFSETQ. This CDR3 has 16 residues. The V end was cut by 6 bases, the J end by 3 bases, with 22 bases between. The CDR3 region is CASNPGGQASNYEQYF. The DNA of the CDR3 is TGCGCCAGCAACCCGGGGGGACAGGCCTCAAACTACGAGCAGTACTTC.

This clonotype showed up many times. V gene TRBV7-8 combines with J gene TRBJ2-2, with TRBD2 matching 7 bases. This CDR3 has 16 residues. Germline CDR1 reads SGHVS; CDR2 reads FQNEAQ. J lost 6 bases, V lost 0 bases, and 7 bases had no gene match. The CDR3 DNA reads TGTGCCAGCAGCTTAGCGGGAGGGACCGTGGCCGGGGAGCTGTTTTTT. Amino acids: CASSLAGGTVAGELFF.

Ten or more counts support this clonotype. The chain is built from TRBV10-3 and TRBJ1-6; D not certain. The germline CDR1 and CDR2 sequences are ENHRY and SYGVKD. V lost 4 bases, J lost 1 base, and 2 bases lay in between. The CDR3 covers 13 residues. CDR3 amino acids: CAISASYNSPLHF. CDR3 nucleotide sequence: TGTGCCATCAGTGCATCCTATAATTCACCCCTCCACTTT.

This chain connects TRBV20-1 to TRBJ2-7; either TRBD1 or TRBD2 may fit D (8 bases each). CDR3 length equals 16 residues. With 2 bases removed from V and 4 bases from J, the gap between germline ends came to 21 bases. Germline V gene lookup returns CDR1 DFQATT and CDR2 SNEGSKA (reference sequence). CDR3 coding DNA: TGCAGTGCTAGACCCCGGGGGGGGACAGGAAGATACGAGCAGTACTTC. This codes for CSARPRGGTGRYEQYF.

This clonotype occurred a few times. This chain uses TRBV7-9 with TRBJ1-1; 8 positions match TRBD1. Germline trimming cut 5 bases from V and 1 base from J; bases unmatched to any gene: 9. Germline assignment: CDR1 SEHNR and CDR2 FQNEAQ (reference sequence). The CDR3 has 16 residues. Here the CDR3 reads CASSISGGAWNTEAFF. The DNA for the CDR3 is TGTGCCAGCAGCATCTCAGGGGGCGCTTGGAACACTGAAGCTTTCTTT.

About this clonotype: An end of the junction does not agree with germline; a read error may underlie this. The chain joins TRBV7-9 to TRBJ1-2; D not certain. The germline V gene has CDR1 SEHNR and CDR2 FQNEAQ (reference sequence). This CDR3 region has 15 residues. The DNA for the CDR3 is TGTGCCAGCAGCTTAGAGAGGGTCGCTAACTATGGCTGCACCTTC. Its translation: CASSLERVANYGCTF.

V is TRBV19 and J is TRBJ1-1; D is uncertain. Trimming removed 5 bases from V and 4 bases from J, with 11 bases in between. Germline values: CDR1 LNHDA, CDR2 SQIVND (reference sequence). The CDR3 sequence is 13 residues long. The CDR3 loop reads CASSVLVGTEAFF. The DNA for the CDR3 is TGTGCCAGTAGTGTATTGGTGGGCACTGAAGCTTTCTTT.

This clonotype came up many times. The rearrangement joins TRBV2 to TRBJ2-1; D not resolved. CDR1 and CDR2 (germline): SNHLY, FYNNEI. CDR3 length: 12 amino acids. The germline V and J ends were trimmed by 6 bases and 10 bases, with 13 bases remaining between them. For the CDR3, the DNA is TGTGCCAGCAGATATCCCAGTAACGAGCAGTTCTTC. Encoded protein: CASRYPSNEQFF.

The chain uses TRBV7-9 and TRBJ2-2, with TRBD2 matching 8 bases. The V gene end was trimmed by 6 bases and the J gene end by 2 bases; junction bases not matched to a gene: 11. This CDR3 has 17 amino acids. CDR1 is SEHNR and CDR2 is FQNEAQ in the germline V gene (reference sequence). CDR3: CASRSSTGTRNTGELFF. The CDR3 DNA reads as TGTGCCAGCAGATCTAGTACCGGGACTAGAAACACCGGGGAGCTGTTTTTT.

This clonotype was counted only a few times. This CDR3 reads CASSTGQQAFF. The DNA for the CDR3 is TGTGCCAGCAGCACGGGACAGCAAGCTTTCTTT. The chain carries TRBV5-6 and TRBJ1-1; TRBD1 aligns across 7 bases. Per the germline V gene, CDR1 is SGHDT and CDR2 is YYEEEE. With V trimmed by 4 bases and J by 9 bases, 3 bases remained unmatched. This CDR3 is built from 11 residues.

This clonotype has a handful of counts. The chain has TRBV6-1 and TRBJ2-2; D unclear. Germline CDR1 and CDR2: MNHNS and SASEGT. Trimming shortened V by 2 bases and J by 2 bases, and 9 bases separated the two germline ends. CDR3 length: 15 amino acids. Here the CDR3 reads CASSEFTVNTGELFF. CDR3 bases: TGTGCCAGCAGTGAATTCACTGTAAACACCGGGGAGCTGTTTTTT.

This clonotype was found a few times. This rearrangement joins TRBV28 to TRBJ1-4; perhaps TRBD1 as D (6 bases). Trimming cost V 3 bases and J 7 bases, with 15 bases left between them. CDR1 MDHEN and CDR2 SYDVKM come from the germline V gene. The CDR3 has 15 residues. CDR3 nucleotides: TGTGCCAGCAGTTTGCCTGGTGGACAGCGTGAAAAACTGTTTTTT. This gives the protein CASSLPGGQREKLFF.

This clonotype was counted ten times or more. This chain connects TRBV3-1 to TRBJ2-3; 7 nucleotides agree with TRBD2. This CDR3 region has 14 residues. Germline-derived CDR1 and CDR2 are LGHDT and YNNKEL (reference sequence). Trimming cost V 4 bases and J 6 bases; bases outside gene matches: 7. CDR3 sequence (DNA): TGTGCCAGCAGCCCCGTACTAGCGACGGATACGCAGTATTTT. Its translation: CASSPVLATDTQYF.

This clonotype occurred a few times. This chain links TRBV14 with TRBJ1-1; D call uncertain. V lost 0 bases, J lost 7 bases, and 9 bases lay in between. The CDR3 has 13 amino acids. Germline assignment: CDR1 SGHDN and CDR2 FVKESK. The CDR3 loop reads CASSQDEGDEAFF. The CDR3 DNA reads TGTGCCAGCAGCCAAGACGAGGGAGATGAAGCTTTCTTT. Supplemented by reference TRBV14 and TRBJ1-1, the full variable domain reads EAGVTQFPSHSVIEKGQTVTLRCDPISGHDNLYWYRRVMGKEIKFLLHFVKESKQDESGMPNNRFLAERTGGTYSTLKVQPAELEDSGVYFCASSQDEGDEAFFGQGTRLTVV.

This rearrangement joins TRBV2 to TRBJ2-7, with D unclear. V gave up 7 bases and J gave up 4 bases, with 14 bases separating them. Germline V CDR1 and CDR2: SNHLY, FYNNEI. The CDR3 runs to 13 residues. The CDR3 loop is CASNGLENYEQYF. DNA for the CDR3: TGTGCCAGCAATGGGTTGGAAAATTACGAGCAGTACTTC.

This sequence joins TRBV29-1 and TRBJ2-3; D may match TRBD1 or TRBD2 (5 bases each). Trimming stripped 6 bases from V and 2 bases from J, with 12 bases between. Germline CDR1 reads SQVTM; CDR2 reads ANQGSEA. This CDR3 is built from 13 residues. In DNA form, the CDR3 reads TGCAGCGTGGGACCTACAAACACAGATACGCAGTATTTT. As protein: CSVGPTNTDTQYF.

This clonotype showed up just once. This may be a read error: a much more frequent sequence differs by one nucleotide. The V gene is TRBV2, the J gene TRBJ1-4, with D hard to call. Germline loops: CDR1 SNHLY, CDR2 FYNNEI. The CDR3 covers 13 residues. CDR3 nucleotides: TGTGCCGGCAGGCTGGACTCTAATGAAAAACTGTTTTTT. Translating gives CAGRLDSNEKLFF. The whole variable domain, remainder taken from reference TRBV2 and TRBJ1-4, is EPEVTQTPSHQVTQMGQEVILRCVPISNHLYFYWYRQILGQKVEFLVSFYNNEISEKSEIFDDQFSVERPDGSNFTLKIRSTKLEDSAMYFCAGRLDSNEKLFFGSGTQLSVL.